A single sample gave rise to the 27 T cell receptor beta chains below, sequenced in a study of long-term antiretroviral therapy in people with HIV. Samples were assayed with immunoSEQ v3.0 at survey level. Sequencing used immunoSEQ multiplex PCR; TCRdb keeps in-frame clones, though not all of them. The repertoire holds tens of thousands of clones, roughly 80% seen once, with 10% to 12% in the top ten. Sequencing used unsorted PBMCs, obtained 1.1 years before starting antiretroviral therapy. The receptors come from a woman aged 40 to 50 with HIV.

The chain uses TRBV28 and TRBJ1-2; weak D call: TRBD1 (5 bases). The V gene's germline CDR1 is MDHEN and CDR2 SYDVKM. The length of the CDR3 is 14 residues. Trimming left V 6 bases short and J 1 base short, with 12 bases between. The CDR3 loop reads CASSLGRNNYGYTF. The DNA for the CDR3 is TGTGCCAGCAGCCTGGGACGGAATAACTATGGCTACACCTTC.

The chain employs TRBV5-1 and TRBJ2-1, with D possibly matching TRBD2 (6 bases). Germline CDR1 and CDR2: SGHRS and YFSETQ. The V end was cut by 7 bases, the J end by 0 bases, with 17 bases between. The CDR3 consists of 16 residues. The CDR3 nucleotides read TGCGCCAGCTCATGGAGCGGGCCCAGCTCCTACAATGAGCAGTTCTTC. Translating it yields CASSWSGPSSYNEQFF.

The genes are TRBV7-9 and TRBJ2-3; D not resolved. Per germline, CDR1 SEHNR and CDR2 FQNEAQ (reference sequence). The CDR3 has 14 residues. The ends were cut back, 1 base at V and 6 bases at J, with 11 bases in the middle. The CDR3 coding sequence is TGTGCCAGCAGCTTAGAAACGGCGGTGGATACGCAGTATTTT. Its translation is CASSLETAVDTQYF.

The chain has TRBV4-2 and TRBJ2-3; the match to TRBD2 covers 11 bases. Germline CDR1 and CDR2: LGHNA and YNFKEQ. The V and J ends lost 0 bases and 4 bases, in that order; junction bases with no gene match: 6. The CDR3 length is 17 residues. This chain's CDR3 is CASSQERSGGGPDTQYF. The CDR3 region has the DNA TGTGCCAGCAGCCAAGAACGTAGCGGGGGGGGTCCAGATACGCAGTATTTT.

In its sample, this clone was seen a few times. The rearrangement links TRBV5-4 to TRBJ2-7; the match to TRBD2 covers 9 bases. V gave up 1 base and J gave up 5 bases; unmatched junction bases: 7. This CDR3 is built from 15 residues. Germline V gene lookup returns CDR1 SGHNT and CDR2 YYREEE (reference sequence). This CDR3 reads CASSLNSGSFHEQYF. CDR3 in DNA: TGTGCCAGCAGCTTGAATAGCGGGAGTTTCCACGAGCAGTACTTC.

This clone rates as medium-sized. The CDR3 loop is CASSIDSPNTEAFF. The CDR3 DNA follows: TGTGCCAGTAGTATAGACAGCCCGAACACTGAAGCTTTCTTT. The chain carries TRBV19 and TRBJ1-1; D gene uncertain. The CDR3 is 14 residues long. The V end lost 0 bases, the J end lost 1 base, and 6 bases lay between the germline ends. Germline V gives CDR1 LNHDA, CDR2 SQIVND (reference sequence).

This chain uses TRBV4-1 with TRBJ1-5, with 10 bases matching TRBD1. The germline V gene encodes CDR1 MGHRA and CDR2 YSYEKL. The CDR3 has 17 residues. V lost 0 bases to trimming and J lost 5 bases; unmatched junction nucleotides: 7. The CDR3 sequence: CASSQETLGTGDQPQHF. The CDR3 DNA follows: TGCGCCAGCAGCCAAGAAACCCTGGGGACAGGGGATCAGCCCCAGCATTTT.

The J gene is TRBJ2-7, the V gene TRBV11-3; TRBD1 aligns across 9 bases. CDR3 length equals 16 residues. Germline loops: CDR1 SGHNT, CDR2 YENEEA. Trimming at V came to 4 bases and at J to 2 bases, leaving 9 bases not matched to a gene. CDR3 in amino acids: CASSSFMDRGPYEQYF. CDR3 nucleotides: TGTGCCAGCAGCTCGTTTATGGACAGGGGCCCCTACGAGCAGTACTTC.

This chain uses TRBV4-1 with TRBJ1-1; a possible D gene is TRBD1 (5 bases). V lost 0 bases to trimming and J lost 8 bases, with 7 bases between them. The V gene's germline CDR1 is MGHRA and CDR2 YSYEKL. The CDR3 covers 12 residues. CDR3 sequence (DNA): TGCGCCAGCAGCCAAGATGGGGACGAAGCTTTCTTT. Protein: CASSQDGDEAFF.

V gene TRBV29-1 combines with J gene TRBJ1-3; perhaps TRBD1 as D (5 bases). This CDR3 contains 15 residues. V was trimmed by 1 base and J by 1 base, leaving 11 bases between them. Germline loops: CDR1 SQVTM, CDR2 ANQGSEA. The CDR3 loop is CSVEGQGGSGNTIYF. CDR3 DNA sequence: TGCAGCGTTGAAGGGCAGGGAGGGTCTGGAAACACCATATATTTT.

This clone was observed a single time. The rearrangement links TRBV10-1 to TRBJ2-1; D gene uncertain. Germline V gene lookup returns CDR1 WNHNN and CDR2 SYGVQD (reference sequence). Trimming took 1 base from V and 3 from J, leaving 13 bases between them. The CDR3 consists of 16 residues. This CDR3 is CASSELRLAYYNEQFF. CDR3 sequence (DNA): TGCGCCAGCAGTGAGTTACGTTTAGCCTACTACAATGAGCAGTTCTTC.

This rearrangement joins TRBV5-1 to TRBJ2-5, with 13 positions matching TRBD2. The CDR3 sequence is 15 residues long. Germline trimming cut 4 bases from V and 3 bases from J; bases unmatched to any gene: 3. Germline-derived CDR1 and CDR2 are SGHRS and YFSETQ. The CDR3 sequence is CASSMGTSGEETQYF. In DNA form, the CDR3 reads TGCGCCAGCAGCATGGGGACTAGCGGGGAAGAGACCCAGTACTTC.

The chain carries TRBV4-1 and TRBJ1-5; possibly TRBD1 for D (5 bases). CDR3 length equals 16 residues. In germline, CDR1 is MGHRA, CDR2 YSYEKL. V was clipped by 0 bases and J by 2 bases, with 11 bases between them. This CDR3 reads CASSQEDSGGNQPQHF. Here the CDR3 DNA reads TGCGCCAGCAGCCAAGAAGACAGTGGAGGCAATCAGCCCCAGCATTTT.

The V call is TRBV10-2, the J call TRBJ1-4; D is perhaps TRBD1 (5 bases). Between the trimmed V and J ends, which lost 2 bases and 8 bases, there was a span of 9 bases. The germline gives CDR1 WSHSY, CDR2 SAAADI. The length of the CDR3 is 13 residues. CDR3: CASSERTREKLFF. The CDR3 nucleotides are TGCGCCAGCAGTGAGCGGACACGGGAAAAACTGTTTTTT.

A single count supports this clone. The genes are TRBV6-5 and TRBJ2-7; possible D gene TRBD2, 5 bases. The germline gives CDR1 MNHEY, CDR2 SVGAGI. Between the trimmed V and J ends, which lost 0 bases and 2 bases, there was a span of 11 bases. The CDR3 is made up of 15 amino acids. This CDR3 reads CASSYSRASAYEQYF. CDR3 coding DNA: TGTGCCAGCAGTTACTCGAGGGCCAGTGCCTACGAGCAGTACTTC.

The chain is built from TRBV2 and TRBJ1-1; D call uncertain. The germline V gene has CDR1 SNHLY and CDR2 FYNNEI. CDR3 length equals 12 residues. The V end lost 4 bases, the J end lost 5 bases, and 8 bases lay between the germline ends. CDR3 bases: TGTGCCAGCAGTGCATCCGGGACTGAAGCTTTCTTT. Translated: CASSASGTEAFF.

The rearrangement joins TRBV30 to TRBJ2-3; 13 nucleotides line up with TRBD2. CDR1 is GTSNPN and CDR2 is SVGIG in the germline V gene (reference sequence). The CDR3 runs to 16 residues. V trimming: 2 bases; J trimming: 0 bases; junction bases outside the gene matches: 2. The CDR3 DNA follows: TGTGCCTGGAGTTTGGGACTAGCGGGAAGCACAGATACGCAGTATTTT. Residues: CAWSLGLAGSTDTQYF. Based on the CDR3 plus reference TRBV30 and TRBJ2-3, the full variable domain is SQTIHQWPATLVQPVGSPLSLECTVEGTSNPNLYWYRQAAGRGLQLLFYSVGIGQISSEVPQNLSASRPQDRQFILSSKKLLLSDSGFYLCAWSLGLAGSTDTQYFGPGTRLTVL.

CDR3 loop: CASSEGIRRSGNTIYF. The CDR3 nucleotides are TGTGCCAGCAGTGAAGGTATCCGCCGCTCTGGAAACACCATATATTTT. The chain uses TRBV2 and TRBJ1-3; D unresolved. CDR3 length: 16 amino acids. Germline loops: CDR1 SNHLY, CDR2 FYNNEI. V gave up 1 base and J gave up 0 bases, with 10 bases separating them.

V usage is TRBV6-6 and J usage is TRBJ1-2, with D perhaps TRBD1 (6 bases). Trimming shortened V by 9 bases and J by 8 bases, and 22 bases separated the two germline ends. This CDR3 is 14 amino acids long. Germline lookup yields CDR1 MNHNY and CDR2 SVGAGI (reference sequence). CDR3 amino acids: CASRGAGLPEGYTF. In nucleotides, the CDR3 is TGTGCCAGTCGGGGGGCCGGCCTCCCGGAAGGCTACACCTTC.

The rearrangement joins TRBV11-2 to TRBJ1-2; no clear D. V was trimmed by 1 base and J by 6 bases, leaving 15 bases between them. Germline assignment: CDR1 SGHAT and CDR2 FQNNGV. There are 15 residues in the CDR3. Written as DNA, the CDR3 is TGTGCCAGCAGCTTAGTCGAGGGCGATGAGAATGGCTACACCTTC. It yields the protein CASSLVEGDENGYTF.

The rearrangement uses TRBV5-8 and TRBJ2-1; D perhaps matches TRBD1 (5 bases). The germline gives CDR1 SGHTS, CDR2 YDEGEE. The V end lost 0 bases, the J end lost 2 bases, and 15 bases lay between the germline ends. The CDR3 length is 17 residues. The CDR3 here is CASSLAGAQGAYNEQFF. The DNA of the CDR3 is TGTGCCAGCAGCTTGGCTGGCGCCCAAGGGGCCTACAATGAGCAGTTCTTC.

The genes are TRBV7-6 and TRBJ2-5; TRBD1 matches 10 bases. The V and J ends lost 5 bases and 4 bases, in that order; junction bases with no gene match: 1. Germline CDR1 reads SGHVS; CDR2 reads FNYEAQ. CDR3 length: 13 amino acids. The CDR3 DNA sequence: TGTGCCAGCAGCGGGACAGGGGTAGAGACCCAGTACTTC. This gives the protein CASSGTGVETQYF.

The rearrangement joins TRBV7-9 to TRBJ2-2, with 11 bases fitting TRBD1. Per the germline V gene, CDR1 is SEHNR and CDR2 is FQNEAQ (reference sequence). The CDR3 is 16 amino acids. The ends lost 5 bases at V and 7 bases at J; junction bases unmatched: 9. The CDR3 sequence: CASSDRDRGDSGELFF. In DNA, the CDR3 is TGTGCCAGCAGCGACAGGGACAGGGGGGATAGCGGGGAGCTGTTTTTT.

The V call is TRBV6-1, the J call TRBJ1-2; D possibly corresponds to TRBD1 (6 bases). The CDR3 has 14 residues. Trimming pared 4 bases from V and 4 bases from J, leaving 13 bases between. Germline values: CDR1 MNHNS, CDR2 SASEGT. The CDR3 DNA is TGTGCCAGCAGTGGGTGGGGGGCCGGCTATGGCTACACCTTC. Its protein product is CASSGWGAGYGYTF.

This chain connects TRBV6-4 to TRBJ1-1; D not certain. Trimming left V 0 bases short and J 1 base short, with 6 bases between. From germline, CDR1 is MRHNA and CDR2 SNTAGT. There are 14 residues in the CDR3. The CDR3: CASSDSNPNTEAFF. The CDR3, as DNA: TGTGCCAGCAGTGACTCGAACCCGAACACTGAAGCTTTCTTT.

This clone was seen more than once but under ten times. The chain joins TRBV2 to TRBJ1-2; D unclear. Germline-derived CDR1 and CDR2 are SNHLY and FYNNEI. Trimming took 8 bases from V and 0 from J, leaving 7 bases between them. The CDR3 runs to 12 residues. The CDR3, as DNA: TGTGCCAGCGGGCAGCCTAACTATGGCTACACCTTC. Translated: CASGQPNYGYTF.

The chain links TRBV5-1 to TRBJ2-7, with TRBD1 identical over 9 bases. The germline V gene has CDR1 SGHRS and CDR2 YFSETQ. V lost 2 bases, J lost 7 bases, and 7 bases stayed unmatched. The CDR3 extends over 14 amino acids. CDR3 loop: CASSFGQGIQEQYF. The DNA of the CDR3 is TGCGCCAGCAGCTTCGGACAGGGGATTCAAGAGCAGTACTTC. The whole variable domain, filled in from reference TRBV5-1 and TRBJ2-7, reads KAGVTQTPRYLIKTRGQQVTLSCSPISGHRSVSWYQQTPGQGLQFLFEYFSETQRNKGNFPGRFSGRQFSNSRSEMNVSTLELGDSALYLCASSFGQGIQEQYFGPGTRLTVT.